This paragraph covers one TCR beta chain sequence. Its antigen remains unknown. CDR1 SNHLY and CDR2 FYNNEI come from the germline V gene. The CDR3 contains 14 residues. J was trimmed by 5 bases and V by 6 bases; bases with no gene match: 5. This record belongs to a study of monozygotic twins with cystic fibrosis. Study-wide results and caveats: Age, concordance and disease severity did not associate with shared CDR3 numbers.

The data were produced by immunoSEQ multiplex PCR, yet TCRdb's version contains in-frame clones alone and is incomplete. Of roughly 12,000 clones detected, roughly 85% appear once; the ten largest clones hold approximately 0.54%. Sequencing was carried out using blood. The clonotype comes from a man younger than 35 with cystic fibrosis. The gene calls are TRBV2 and TRBJ1-1, with 11 bases aligning to TRBD1. The CDR3 DNA sequence: TGTGCCAGCAGCACCGGGACAGGGGGAACTGAAGCTTTCTTT. Its protein is CASSTGTGGTEAFF. Using reference TRBV2 and TRBJ1-1 for the parts outside the CDR3, the full variable domain is EPEVTQTPSHQVTQMGQEVILRCVPISNHLYFYWYRQILGQKVEFLVSFYNNEISEKSEIFDDQFSVERPDGSNFTLKIRSTKLEDSAMYFCASSTGTGGTEAFFGQGTRLTVV.